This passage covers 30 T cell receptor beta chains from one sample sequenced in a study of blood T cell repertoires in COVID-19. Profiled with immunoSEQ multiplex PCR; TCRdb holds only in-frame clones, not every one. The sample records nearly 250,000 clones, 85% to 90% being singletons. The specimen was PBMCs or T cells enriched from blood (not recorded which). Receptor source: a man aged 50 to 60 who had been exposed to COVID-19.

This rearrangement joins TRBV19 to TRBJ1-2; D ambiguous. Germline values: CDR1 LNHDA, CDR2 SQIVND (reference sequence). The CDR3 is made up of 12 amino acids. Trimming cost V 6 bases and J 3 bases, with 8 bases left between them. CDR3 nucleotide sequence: TGTGCCAGTAGCCTAATGGACTATGGCTACACCTTC. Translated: CASSLMDYGYTF.

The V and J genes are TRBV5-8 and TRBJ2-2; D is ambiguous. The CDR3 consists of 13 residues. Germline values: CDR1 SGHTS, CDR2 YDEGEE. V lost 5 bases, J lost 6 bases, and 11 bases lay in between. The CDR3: CASSPYPAGELFF. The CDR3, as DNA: TGTGCCAGCAGTCCTTACCCGGCCGGGGAGCTGTTTTTT.

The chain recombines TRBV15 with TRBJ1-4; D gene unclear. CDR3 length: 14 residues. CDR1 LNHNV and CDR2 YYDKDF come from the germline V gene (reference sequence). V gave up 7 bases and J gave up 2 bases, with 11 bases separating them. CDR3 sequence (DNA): TGTGCCACCACTAGCGGGGTGACTAATGAAAAACTGTTTTTT. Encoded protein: CATTSGVTNEKLFF.

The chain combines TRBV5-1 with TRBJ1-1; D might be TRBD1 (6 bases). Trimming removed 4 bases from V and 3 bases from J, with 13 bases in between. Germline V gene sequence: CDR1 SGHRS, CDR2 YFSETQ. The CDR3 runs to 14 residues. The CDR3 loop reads CASSVGQMDTEAFF. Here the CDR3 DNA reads TGCGCCAGCAGCGTAGGACAGATGGACACTGAAGCTTTCTTT.

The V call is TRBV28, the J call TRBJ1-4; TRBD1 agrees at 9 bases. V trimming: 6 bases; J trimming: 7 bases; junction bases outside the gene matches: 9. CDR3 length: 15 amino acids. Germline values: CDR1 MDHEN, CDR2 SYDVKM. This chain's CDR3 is CASRVPGQGVEKLFF. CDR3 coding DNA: TGTGCCAGCAGAGTCCCGGGACAGGGTGTTGAAAAACTGTTTTTT.

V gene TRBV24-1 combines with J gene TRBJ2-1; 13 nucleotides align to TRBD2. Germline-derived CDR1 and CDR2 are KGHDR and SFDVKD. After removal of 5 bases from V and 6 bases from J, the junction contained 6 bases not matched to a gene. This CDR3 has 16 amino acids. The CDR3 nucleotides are TGTGCCACCAGTGCTCTGACTAGCGGGAGGATCAATGAGCAGTTCTTC. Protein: CATSALTSGRINEQFF.

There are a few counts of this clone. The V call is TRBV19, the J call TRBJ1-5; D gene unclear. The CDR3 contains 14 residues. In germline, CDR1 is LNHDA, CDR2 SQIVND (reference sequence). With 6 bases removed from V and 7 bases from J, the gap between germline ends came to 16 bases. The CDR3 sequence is CASRRRDQEQPQHF. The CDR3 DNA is TGTGCCAGTAGGAGGAGGGATCAGGAGCAGCCCCAGCATTTT.

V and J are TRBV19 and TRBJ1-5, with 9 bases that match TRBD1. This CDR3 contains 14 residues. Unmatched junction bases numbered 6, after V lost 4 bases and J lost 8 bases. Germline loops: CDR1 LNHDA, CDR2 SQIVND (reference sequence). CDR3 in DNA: TGTGCCAGTAGTAGGGACAGGGTCTTCGAGCCCCAGCATTTT. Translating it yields CASSRDRVFEPQHF.

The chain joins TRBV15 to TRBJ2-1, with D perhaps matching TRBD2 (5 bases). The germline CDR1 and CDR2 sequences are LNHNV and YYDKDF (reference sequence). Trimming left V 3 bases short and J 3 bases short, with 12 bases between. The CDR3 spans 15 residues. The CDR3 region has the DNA TGTGCCACCAGCAGTATACTAGGAAACTACAATGAGCAGTTCTTC. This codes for CATSSILGNYNEQFF.

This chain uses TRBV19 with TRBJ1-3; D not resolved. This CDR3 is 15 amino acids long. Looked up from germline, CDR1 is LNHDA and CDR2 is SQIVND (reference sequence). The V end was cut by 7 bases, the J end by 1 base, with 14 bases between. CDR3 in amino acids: CASTLGGFSGNTIYF. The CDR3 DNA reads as TGTGCCAGTACCCTCGGCGGGTTTTCTGGAAACACCATATATTTT.

CDR3 coding DNA: TGTGCCAGCAGGGTGACAGGGGGCTATGGCTACACCTTC. Its translation: CASRVTGGYGYTF. The rearrangement uses TRBV12-3 or TRBV12-4 and TRBJ1-2; 9 positions agree with TRBD1. The CDR3 sequence is 13 residues long. Trimming at V came to 6 bases and at J to 4 bases, leaving 3 bases not matched to a gene.

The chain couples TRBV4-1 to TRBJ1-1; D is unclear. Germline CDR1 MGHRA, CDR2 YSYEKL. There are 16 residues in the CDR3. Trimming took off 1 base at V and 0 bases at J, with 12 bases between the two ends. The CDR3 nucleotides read TGCGCCAGCAGCCAAGTCCCAAGAGTGATGAACACTGAAGCTTTCTTT. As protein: CASSQVPRVMNTEAFF.

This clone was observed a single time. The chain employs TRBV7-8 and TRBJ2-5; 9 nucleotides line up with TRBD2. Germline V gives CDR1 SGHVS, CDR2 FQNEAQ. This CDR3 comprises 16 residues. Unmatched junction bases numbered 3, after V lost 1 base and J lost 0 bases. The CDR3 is CASSLVAGGNQETQYF. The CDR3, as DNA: TGTGCCAGCAGCTTAGTGGCGGGGGGGAACCAAGAGACCCAGTACTTC.

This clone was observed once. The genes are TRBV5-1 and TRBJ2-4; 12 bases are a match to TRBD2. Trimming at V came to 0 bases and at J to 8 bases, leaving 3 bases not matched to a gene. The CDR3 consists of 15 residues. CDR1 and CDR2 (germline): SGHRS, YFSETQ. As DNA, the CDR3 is TGCGCCAGCAGCTTGGTGACTAGCGGGGGAGACATTCAGTACTTC. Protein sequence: CASSLVTSGGDIQYF.

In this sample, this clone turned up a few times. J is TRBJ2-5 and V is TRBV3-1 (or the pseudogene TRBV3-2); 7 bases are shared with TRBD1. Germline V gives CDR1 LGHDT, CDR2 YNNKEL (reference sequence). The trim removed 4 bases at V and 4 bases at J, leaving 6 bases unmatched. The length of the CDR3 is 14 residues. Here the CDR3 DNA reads TGTGCCAGCAGCCCATCGGGACAGCCAGAGACCCAGTACTTC. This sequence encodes CASSPSGQPETQYF.

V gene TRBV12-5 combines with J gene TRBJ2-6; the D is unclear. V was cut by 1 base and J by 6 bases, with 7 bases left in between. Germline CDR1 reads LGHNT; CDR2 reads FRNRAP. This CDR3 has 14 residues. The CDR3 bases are TGTGCTAGTGGTTTGGCCGGTTTGGCCAACGTCCTGACTTTC. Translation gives CASGLAGLANVLTF.

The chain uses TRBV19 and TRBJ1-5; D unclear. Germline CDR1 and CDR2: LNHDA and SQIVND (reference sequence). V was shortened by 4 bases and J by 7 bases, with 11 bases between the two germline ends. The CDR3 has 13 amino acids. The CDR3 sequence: CASSRSIVQPQHF. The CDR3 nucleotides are TGTGCCAGTAGTAGATCGATAGTACAGCCCCAGCATTTT.

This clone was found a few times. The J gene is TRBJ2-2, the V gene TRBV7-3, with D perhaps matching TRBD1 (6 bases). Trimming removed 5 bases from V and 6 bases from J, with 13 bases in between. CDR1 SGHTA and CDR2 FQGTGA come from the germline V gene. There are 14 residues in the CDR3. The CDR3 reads CASSQQGSAGELFF. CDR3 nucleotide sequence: TGTGCCAGCAGCCAACAGGGCTCCGCCGGGGAGCTGTTTTTT.

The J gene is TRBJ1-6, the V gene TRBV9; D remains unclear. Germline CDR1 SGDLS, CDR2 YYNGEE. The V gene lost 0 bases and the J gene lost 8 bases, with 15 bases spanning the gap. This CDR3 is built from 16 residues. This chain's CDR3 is CASSVEATETYSPLHF. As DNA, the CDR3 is TGTGCCAGCAGCGTAGAAGCCACAGAAACCTATTCACCCCTCCACTTT.

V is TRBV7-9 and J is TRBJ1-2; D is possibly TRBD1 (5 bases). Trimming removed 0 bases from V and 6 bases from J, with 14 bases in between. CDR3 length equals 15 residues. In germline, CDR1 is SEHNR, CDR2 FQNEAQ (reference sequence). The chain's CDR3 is CASSLAMDKFNGYTF. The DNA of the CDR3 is TGTGCCAGCAGCTTAGCAATGGACAAATTCAATGGCTACACCTTC.

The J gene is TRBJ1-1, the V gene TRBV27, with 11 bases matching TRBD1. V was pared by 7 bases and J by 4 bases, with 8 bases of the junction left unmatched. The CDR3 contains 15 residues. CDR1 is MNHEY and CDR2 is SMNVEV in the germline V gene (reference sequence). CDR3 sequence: CASTLTGTGGTEAFF. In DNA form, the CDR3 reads TGTGCCAGCACCCTAACCGGGACAGGGGGCACTGAAGCTTTCTTT.

Written as DNA, the CDR3 is TGCAGCGTTGGGACGGGACAGAGATATCATAACTATGGCTACACCTTC. It is translated as CSVGTGQRYHNYGYTF. The chain carries TRBV29-1 and TRBJ1-2; 7 nucleotides match TRBD1. V lost 4 bases to trimming and J lost 1 base; unmatched junction nucleotides: 12. This CDR3 has 16 amino acids. The V gene's germline CDR1 is SQVTM and CDR2 ANQGSEA.

CDR3 in amino acids: CASTYAGLDQPQHF. CDR3 nucleotide sequence: TGTGCCAGCACCTACGCAGGGTTGGATCAGCCCCAGCATTTT. V usage is TRBV28 and J usage is TRBJ1-5; D is possibly TRBD1 (5 bases). The V end was cut by 7 bases, the J end by 5 bases, with 15 bases between. In germline, CDR1 is MDHEN, CDR2 SYDVKM. This CDR3 contains 14 residues.

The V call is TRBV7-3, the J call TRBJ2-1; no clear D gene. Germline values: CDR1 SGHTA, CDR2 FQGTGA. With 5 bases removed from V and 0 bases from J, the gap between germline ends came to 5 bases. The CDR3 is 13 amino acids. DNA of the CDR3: TGTGCCAGCAGCCTCGGCTCCTACAATGAGCAGTTCTTC. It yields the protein CASSLGSYNEQFF.

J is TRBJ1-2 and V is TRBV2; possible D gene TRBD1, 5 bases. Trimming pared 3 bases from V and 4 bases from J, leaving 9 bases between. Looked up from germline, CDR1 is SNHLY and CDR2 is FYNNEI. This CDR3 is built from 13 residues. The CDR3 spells CASSEGQLYGYTF. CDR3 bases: TGTGCCAGCAGTGAGGGGCAGCTCTATGGCTACACCTTC.

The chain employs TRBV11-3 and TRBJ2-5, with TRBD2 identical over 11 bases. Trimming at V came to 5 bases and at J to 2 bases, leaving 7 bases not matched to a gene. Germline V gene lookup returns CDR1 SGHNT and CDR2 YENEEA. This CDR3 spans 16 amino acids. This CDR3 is CASSLHSGRGQETQYF. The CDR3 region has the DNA TGTGCCAGCAGCCTCCATAGCGGGAGGGGACAAGAGACCCAGTACTTC.

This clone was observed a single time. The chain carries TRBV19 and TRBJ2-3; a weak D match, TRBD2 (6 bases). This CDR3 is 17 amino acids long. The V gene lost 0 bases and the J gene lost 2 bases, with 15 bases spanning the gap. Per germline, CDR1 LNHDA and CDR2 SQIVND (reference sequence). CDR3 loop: CASSIDHGRGTTDTQYF. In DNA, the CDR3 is TGTGCCAGTAGTATAGATCATGGGCGGGGTACCACAGATACGCAGTATTTT.

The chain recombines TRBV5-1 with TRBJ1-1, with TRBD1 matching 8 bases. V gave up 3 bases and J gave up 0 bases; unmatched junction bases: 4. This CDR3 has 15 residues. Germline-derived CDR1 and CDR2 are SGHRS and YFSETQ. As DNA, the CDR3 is TGCGCCAGCAGCTGGACAGGGCCCATGAACACTGAAGCTTTCTTT. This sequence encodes CASSWTGPMNTEAFF.

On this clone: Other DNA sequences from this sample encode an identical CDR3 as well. The CDR3: CASSLSGYGYTF. CDR3 nucleotide sequence: TGTGCCAGCAGTTTATCAGGGTATGGCTACACCTTC. This sequence joins TRBV28 and TRBJ1-2, with D possibly TRBD1 on 5 matching bases. V lost 1 base, J lost 5 bases, and 5 bases lay in between. CDR3 length: 12 amino acids. Germline assignment: CDR1 MDHEN and CDR2 SYDVKM.

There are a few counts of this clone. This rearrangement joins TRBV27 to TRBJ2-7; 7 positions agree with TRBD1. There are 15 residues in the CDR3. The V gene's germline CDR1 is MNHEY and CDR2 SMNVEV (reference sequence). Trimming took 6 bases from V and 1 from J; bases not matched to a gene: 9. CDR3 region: CASRDDRVKSYEQYF. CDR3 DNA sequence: TGTGCCAGCAGGGATGACAGGGTAAAGTCCTACGAGCAGTACTTC.